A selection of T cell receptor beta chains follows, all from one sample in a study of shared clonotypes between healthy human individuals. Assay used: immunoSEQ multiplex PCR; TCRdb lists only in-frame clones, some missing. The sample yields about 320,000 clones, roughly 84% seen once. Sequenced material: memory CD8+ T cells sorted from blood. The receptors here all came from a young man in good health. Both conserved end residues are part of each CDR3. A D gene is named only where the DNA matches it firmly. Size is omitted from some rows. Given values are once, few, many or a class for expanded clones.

CASSVEGTAEKLFF	TGTGCCAGCAGCGTAGAAGGGACAGCCGAAAAACTGTTTTTT	TRBD1	TRBJ1-4	.	14	TRBV9
CASSRTEGDTIYF	TGCGCCAGCAGCCGGACAGAAGGAGACACCATATATTTT	.	TRBJ1-3	.	13	TRBV4-1
CAISERDYPYEQYF	TGTGCCATCAGTGAGCGAGACTACCCCTACGAGCAGTACTTC	.	TRBJ2-7	.	14	TRBV10-3
CASSWELFSGRASYEQYF	TGTGCCAGCAGCTGGGAATTATTTAGCGGGAGGGCCAGCTACGAGCAGTACTTC	TRBD2	TRBJ2-7	.	18	TRBV11-2
CASSSQRGTEAFF	TGTGCCAGCAGCTCCCAGCGTGGCACTGAAGCTTTCTTT	.	TRBJ1-1	once	13	TRBV5-4
CASSSWGVEGINQPQHF	TGTGCCAGCAGCTCCTGGGGTGTGGAGGGAATTAATCAGCCCCAGCATTTT	.	TRBJ1-5	.	17	TRBV7-9
CASSLDYARTDQPQHF	TGTGCCAGCAGCTTAGATTATGCCAGGACCGATCAGCCCCAGCATTTT	.	TRBJ1-5	.	16	TRBV7-8
CAWSWGDYTEAFF	TGTGCCTGGAGTTGGGGCGATTACACTGAAGCTTTCTTT	.	TRBJ1-1	.	13	TRBV30
CAWRGSGGLGETQYF	TGTGCCTGGAGGGGGAGCGGGGGGTTAGGAGAGACCCAGTACTTC	TRBD2	TRBJ2-5	.	15	TRBV30
CASSGGQGGAGELFF	TGTGCCAGCAGCGGTGGACAGGGAGGGGCCGGGGAGCTGTTTTTT	.	TRBJ2-2	.	15	TRBV9
CASSSHTDGQETQYF	TGTGCCAGCAGCTCTCATACGGACGGCCAAGAGACCCAGTACTTC	.	TRBJ2-5	.	15	TRBV7-8
CASGKIRTDYGYTF	TGTGCCAGCGGCAAGATACGGACGGACTATGGCTACACCTTC	.	TRBJ1-2	.	14	TRBV7-9
CASSISGGAYEQYF	TGTGCCAGCAGCATAAGCGGGGGGGCCTACGAGCAGTACTTC	TRBD2	TRBJ2-7	.	14	TRBV9